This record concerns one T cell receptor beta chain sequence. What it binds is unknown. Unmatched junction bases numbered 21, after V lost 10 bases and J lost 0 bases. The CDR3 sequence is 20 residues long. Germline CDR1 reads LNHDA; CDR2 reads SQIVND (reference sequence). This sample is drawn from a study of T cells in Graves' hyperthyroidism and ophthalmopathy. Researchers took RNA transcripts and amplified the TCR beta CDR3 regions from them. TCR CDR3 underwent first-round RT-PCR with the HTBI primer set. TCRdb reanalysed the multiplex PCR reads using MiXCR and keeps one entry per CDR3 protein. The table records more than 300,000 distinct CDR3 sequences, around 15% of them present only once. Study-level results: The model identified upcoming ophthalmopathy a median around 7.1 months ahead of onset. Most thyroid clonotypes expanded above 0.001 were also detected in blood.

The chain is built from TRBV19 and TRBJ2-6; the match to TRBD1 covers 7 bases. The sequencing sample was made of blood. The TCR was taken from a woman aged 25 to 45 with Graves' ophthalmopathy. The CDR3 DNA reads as TGTGCCACCTCCCTCGGGACAGAGGCCCCTATTACCTCTGGGGCCAACGTCCTGACTTTC. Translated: CATSLGTEAPITSGANVLTF.